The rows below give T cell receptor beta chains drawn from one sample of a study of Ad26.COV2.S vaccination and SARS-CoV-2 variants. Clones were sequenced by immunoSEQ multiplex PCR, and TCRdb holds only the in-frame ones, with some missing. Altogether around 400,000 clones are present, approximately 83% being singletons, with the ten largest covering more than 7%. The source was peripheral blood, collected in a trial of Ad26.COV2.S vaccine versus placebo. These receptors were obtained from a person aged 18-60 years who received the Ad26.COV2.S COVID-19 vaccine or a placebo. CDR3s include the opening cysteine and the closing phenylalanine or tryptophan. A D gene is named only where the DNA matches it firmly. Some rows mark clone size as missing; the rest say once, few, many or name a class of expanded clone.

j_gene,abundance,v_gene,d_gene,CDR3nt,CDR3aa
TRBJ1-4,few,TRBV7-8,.,TGTGCCAGCAGCTTAGCCGCCACCCCTAATGAAAAACTGTTTTTT,CASSLAATPNEKLFF
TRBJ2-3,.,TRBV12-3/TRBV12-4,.,TGTGCCAGCAGGGCGAGGACGGAGCAGTATTTT,CASRARTEQYF
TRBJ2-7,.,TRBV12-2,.,TGTGCAAGTCGCTTACCTTTATCCTACGAGCAGTACTTC,CASRLPLSYEQYF
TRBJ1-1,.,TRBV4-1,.,TGCGCCAGCAGCCTGGGGTTTGGGGACACTGAAGCTTTCTTT,CASSLGFGDTEAFF
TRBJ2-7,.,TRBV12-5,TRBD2,TGTGCTAGTGGTTTGGTACGCCTAGCGGGGAGCTCCTACGAGCAGTACTTC,CASGLVRLAGSSYEQYF
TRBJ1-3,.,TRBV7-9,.,TGTGCCAGCAGCCCTACGAGGCCTGGAAACACCATATATTTT,CASSPTRPGNTIYF
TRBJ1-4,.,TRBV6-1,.,TGTGCCAGCAGTGAAGGGTTCGCAGGGCGGAAAAATGAAAAACTGTTTTTT,CASSEGFAGRKNEKLFF
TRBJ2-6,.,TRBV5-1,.,TGCGCCAGCAGCACCCAGCTCCTAATCTCTGGGGCCAACGTCCTGACTTTC,CASSTQLLISGANVLTF
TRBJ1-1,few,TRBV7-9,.,TGTGCCAGCAGCTTGGGATCAGGGCGAGGCACTGAAGCTTTCTTT,CASSLGSGRGTEAFF
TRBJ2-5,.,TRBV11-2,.,TGTGCCAGCAGCTCCCCGAGCGGTACGGAGACCCAGTACTTC,CASSSPSGTETQYF
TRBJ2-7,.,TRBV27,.,TGTGCCAGCAGTTTGGGCTTAAACTACGAGCAGTACTTC,CASSLGLNYEQYF
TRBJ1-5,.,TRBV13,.,TGTGCCAGCAGTCTCTTCCAGGGAAACCAGCCCCAGCATTTT,CASSLFQGNQPQHF
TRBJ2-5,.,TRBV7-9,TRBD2,TGTGCCAGCAGCCTTAGCAGGACTAGCGGGGGGGCAGAGACCCAGTACTTC,CASSLSRTSGGAETQYF
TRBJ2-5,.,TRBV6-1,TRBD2,TGTGCCAGCAGTGAACTATTAGCGGGGGGACAAGTACCCCAAGAGACCCAGTACTTC,CASSELLAGGQVPQETQYF
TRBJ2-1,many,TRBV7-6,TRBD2,TGTGCCAGCAGCTTAGAGGCCAGCGGGACTCTCCACAATGAGCAGTTCTTC,CASSLEASGTLHNEQFF
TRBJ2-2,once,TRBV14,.,TGTGCCAGCAGCCAAGCGGGGGGCTGGTCGGGGGAGCTGTTTTTT,CASSQAGGWSGELFF
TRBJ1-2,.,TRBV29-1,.,TGCAGCGTTGCCGTCGGGGCGGGCTATGGCTACACCTTC,CSVAVGAGYGYTF
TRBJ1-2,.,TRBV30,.,TGTGCCTGGAGTGGTGGTTTCCACGTAGGCTACACCTTC,CAWSGGFHVGYTF
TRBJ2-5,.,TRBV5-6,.,TGTGCCAGCAGCTTGGTTCCCGAAGAGACCCAGTACTTC,CASSLVPEETQYF
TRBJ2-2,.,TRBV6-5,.,TGTGCCAGCAGGTTTGAGGGTGGGACCGGGGAGCTGTTTTTT,CASRFEGGTGELFF
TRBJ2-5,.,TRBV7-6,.,TGTGCCAGCAGCTTGAGTAGGGCGGAGACCCAGTACTTC,CASSLSRAETQYF
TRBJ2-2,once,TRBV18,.,TGTGCCAGCTCACCTAGGCAGAAGAACACCGGGGAGCTGTTTTTT,CASSPRQKNTGELFF
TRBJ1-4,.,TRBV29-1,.,TGCAGCGTTCGTAGATCTGAAAAACTGTTTTTT,CSVRRSEKLFF
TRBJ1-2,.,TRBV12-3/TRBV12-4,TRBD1,TGTGCCAGCGGTACAGGGGGGTACTATGGCTACACCTTC,CASGTGGYYGYTF